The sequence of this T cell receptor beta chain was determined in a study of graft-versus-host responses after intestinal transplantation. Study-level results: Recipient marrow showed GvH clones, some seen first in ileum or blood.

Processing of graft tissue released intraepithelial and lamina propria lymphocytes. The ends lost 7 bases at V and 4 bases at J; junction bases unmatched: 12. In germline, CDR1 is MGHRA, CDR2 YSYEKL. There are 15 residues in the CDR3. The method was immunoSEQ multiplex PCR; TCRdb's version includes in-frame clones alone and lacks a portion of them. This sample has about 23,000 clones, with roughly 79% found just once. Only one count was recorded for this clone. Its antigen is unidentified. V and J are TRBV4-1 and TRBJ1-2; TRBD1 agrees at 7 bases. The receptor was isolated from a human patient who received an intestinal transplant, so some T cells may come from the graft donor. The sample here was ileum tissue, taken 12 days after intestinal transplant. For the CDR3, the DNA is TGCGCCAGCACGGGACAGAATGAGGCCCTCTATGGCTACACCTTC. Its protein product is CASTGQNEALYGYTF.